This TCR beta chain was captured by sequencing in a study of blood T cells in healthy people across ages. Using a J-beta primer mix together with a sample-barcoded 5' primer, a second PCR was run for roughly 6 to 12 cycles. TCRdb re-called the 5' RACE reads through MiXCR, storing one row per CDR3 protein. The table lists under 1,000,000 distinct CDR3 sequences, around half of them singletons. Germline trimming cut 7 bases from V and 3 bases from J; bases unmatched to any gene: 12. Looked up from germline, CDR1 is MNHEY and CDR2 is SVGEGT. The CDR3 loop spans 15 amino acids. Those donating, healthy Caucasian individuals from Russia, were aged roughly 6 to 95. Total RNA was isolated from each sample in quantities of at least 5 micrograms. This clonotype has ten or more counts. No antigen is known for it. Findings and limits, study-wide: Changes seen in expanded clonotypes were possibly confounded by donor CMV status left unknown. Since the PBMCs were unsorted, naive and antigen-experienced cells could not be conclusively compared.

Sequenced input: blood. This rearrangement joins TRBV6-2 or TRBV6-3 to TRBJ2-7; 7 bases align to TRBD1. This receptor was obtained from an older man in good health. This CDR3 is CASMPGQIWDYEQYF. The CDR3 DNA reads TGTGCCAGCATGCCGGGACAGATCTGGGACTACGAGCAGTACTTC.